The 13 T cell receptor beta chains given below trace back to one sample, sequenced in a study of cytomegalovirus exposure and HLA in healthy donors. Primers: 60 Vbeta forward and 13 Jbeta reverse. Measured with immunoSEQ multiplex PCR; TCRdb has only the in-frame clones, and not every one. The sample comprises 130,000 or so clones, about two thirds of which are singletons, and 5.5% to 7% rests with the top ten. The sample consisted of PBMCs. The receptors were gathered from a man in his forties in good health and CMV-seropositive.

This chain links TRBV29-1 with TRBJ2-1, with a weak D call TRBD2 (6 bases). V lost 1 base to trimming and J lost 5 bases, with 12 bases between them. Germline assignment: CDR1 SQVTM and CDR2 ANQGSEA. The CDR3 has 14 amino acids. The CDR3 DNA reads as TGCAGCGTTGAAGGACTAGAGGGTGACAATGAGCAGTTCTTC. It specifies CSVEGLEGDNEQFF.

CDR3 nucleotides: TGTGCCAGCAGCTTAGAGACTAATCGTAACACCATATATTTT. This sequence encodes CASSLETNRNTIYF. This rearrangement joins TRBV7-9 to TRBJ1-3, with no clear D. Germline V gene sequence: CDR1 SEHNR, CDR2 FQNEAQ (reference sequence). The CDR3 is 14 amino acids. V lost 1 base, J lost 7 bases, and 11 bases lay in between. The complete variable domain, with remaining parts taken from reference TRBV7-9 and TRBJ1-3, reads DTGVSQNPRHKITKRGQNVTFRCDPISEHNRLYWYRQTLGQGPEFLTYFQNEAQLEKSRLLSDRFSAERPKGSFSTLEIQRTEQGDSAMYLCASSLETNRNTIYFGEGSWLTVV.

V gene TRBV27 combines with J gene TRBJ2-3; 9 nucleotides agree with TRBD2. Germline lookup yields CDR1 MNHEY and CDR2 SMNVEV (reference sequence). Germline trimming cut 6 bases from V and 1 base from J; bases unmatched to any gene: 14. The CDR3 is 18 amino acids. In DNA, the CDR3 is TGTGCCAGCAGACAACACGAACTAGCGGGCGCTCGCACAGATACGCAGTATTTT. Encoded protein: CASRQHELAGARTDTQYF.

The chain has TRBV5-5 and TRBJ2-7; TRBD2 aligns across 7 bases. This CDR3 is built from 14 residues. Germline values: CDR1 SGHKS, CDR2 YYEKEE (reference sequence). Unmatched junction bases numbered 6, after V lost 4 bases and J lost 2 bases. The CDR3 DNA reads TGTGCCAGCAGCCCCCCGGCGGGGGCCTACGAGCAGTACTTC. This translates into CASSPPAGAYEQYF.

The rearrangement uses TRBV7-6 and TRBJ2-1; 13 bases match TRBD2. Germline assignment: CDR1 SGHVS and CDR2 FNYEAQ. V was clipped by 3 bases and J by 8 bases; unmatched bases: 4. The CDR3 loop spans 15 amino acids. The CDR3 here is CASSLGTSGMDEQFF. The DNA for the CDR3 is TGTGCCAGCAGCTTGGGGACTAGCGGGATGGATGAGCAGTTCTTC.

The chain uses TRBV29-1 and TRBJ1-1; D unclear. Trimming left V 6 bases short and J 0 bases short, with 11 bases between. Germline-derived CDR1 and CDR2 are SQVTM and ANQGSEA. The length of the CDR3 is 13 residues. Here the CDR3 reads CSVEAVLNTEAFF. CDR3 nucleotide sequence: TGCAGCGTCGAGGCCGTCTTGAACACTGAAGCTTTCTTT.

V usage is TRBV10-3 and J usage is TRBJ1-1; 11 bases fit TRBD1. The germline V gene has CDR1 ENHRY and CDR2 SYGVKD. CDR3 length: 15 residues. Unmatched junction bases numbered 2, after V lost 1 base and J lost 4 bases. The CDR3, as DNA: TGTGCCATCAGTGAGTGGGGGACAGGGGGCACTGAAGCTTTCTTT. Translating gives CAISEWGTGGTEAFF.

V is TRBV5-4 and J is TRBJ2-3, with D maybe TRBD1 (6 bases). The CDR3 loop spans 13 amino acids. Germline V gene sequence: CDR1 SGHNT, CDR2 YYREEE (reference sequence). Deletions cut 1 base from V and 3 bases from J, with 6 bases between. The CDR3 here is CASSLTGTDTQYF. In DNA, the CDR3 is TGTGCCAGCAGCTTGACAGGGACAGATACGCAGTATTTT.

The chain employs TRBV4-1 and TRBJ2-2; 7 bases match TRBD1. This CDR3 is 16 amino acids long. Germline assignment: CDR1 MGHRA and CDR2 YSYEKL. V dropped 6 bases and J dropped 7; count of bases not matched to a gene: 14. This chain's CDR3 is CASRRDTTGIGGELFF. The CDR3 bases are TGCGCCAGCAGACGTGATACGACAGGGATCGGCGGGGAGCTGTTTTTT.

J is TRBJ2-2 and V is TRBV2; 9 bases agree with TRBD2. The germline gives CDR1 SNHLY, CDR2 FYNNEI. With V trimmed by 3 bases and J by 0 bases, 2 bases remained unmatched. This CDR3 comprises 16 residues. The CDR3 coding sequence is TGTGCCAGCAGTGAGGGACTAGCAGCGAACACCGGGGAGCTGTTTTTT. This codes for CASSEGLAANTGELFF.

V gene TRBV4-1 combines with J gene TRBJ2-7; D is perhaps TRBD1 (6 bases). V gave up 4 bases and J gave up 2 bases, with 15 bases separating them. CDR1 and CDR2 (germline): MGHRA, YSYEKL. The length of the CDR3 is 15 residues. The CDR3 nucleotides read TGCGCCAGCAGCCTCCCAGGGGACCCAGCCTACGAGCAGTACTTC. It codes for CASSLPGDPAYEQYF.

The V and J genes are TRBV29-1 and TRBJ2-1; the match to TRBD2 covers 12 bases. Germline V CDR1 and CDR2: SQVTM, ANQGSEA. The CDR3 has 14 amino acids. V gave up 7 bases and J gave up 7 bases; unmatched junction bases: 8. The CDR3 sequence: CSADRLAGDNEQFF. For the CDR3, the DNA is TGCAGCGCCGATAGACTAGCGGGAGATAATGAGCAGTTCTTC.

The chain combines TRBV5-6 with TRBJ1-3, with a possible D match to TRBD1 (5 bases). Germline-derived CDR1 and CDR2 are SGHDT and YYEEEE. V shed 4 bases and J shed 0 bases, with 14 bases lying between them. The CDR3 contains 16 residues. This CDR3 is CASSVGGVASGNTIYF. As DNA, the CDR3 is TGTGCCAGCAGCGTCGGGGGGGTTGCCTCTGGAAACACCATATATTTT.